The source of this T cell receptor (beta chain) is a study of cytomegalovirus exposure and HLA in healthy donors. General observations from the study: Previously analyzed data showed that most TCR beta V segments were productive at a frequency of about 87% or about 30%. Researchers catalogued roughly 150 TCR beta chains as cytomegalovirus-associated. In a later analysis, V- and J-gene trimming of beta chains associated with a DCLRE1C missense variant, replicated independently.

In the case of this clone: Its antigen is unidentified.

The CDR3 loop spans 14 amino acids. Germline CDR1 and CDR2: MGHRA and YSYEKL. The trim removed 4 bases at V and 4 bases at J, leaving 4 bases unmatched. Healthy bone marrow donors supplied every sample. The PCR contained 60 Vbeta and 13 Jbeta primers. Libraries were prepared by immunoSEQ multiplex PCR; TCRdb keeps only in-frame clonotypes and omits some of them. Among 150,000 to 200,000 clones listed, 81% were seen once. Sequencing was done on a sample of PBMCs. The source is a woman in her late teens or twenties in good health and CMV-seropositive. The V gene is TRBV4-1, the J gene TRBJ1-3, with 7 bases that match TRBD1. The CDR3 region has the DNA TGCGCCAGCAGCCGCACAGGGGTCGGAAACACCATATATTTT. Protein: CASSRTGVGNTIYF.